This is a list of T cell receptor beta chains from one sample in a study of blood T cell repertoires in COVID-19. The assay was immunoSEQ multiplex PCR, and TCRdb's table has in-frame clones only and misses some. The table has 240,000 or so clones, roughly 81% seen once. The source material was peripheral blood. The source is a woman of 80 years or more with COVID-19, enrolled during active disease. CDR3s include the opening cysteine and the closing phenylalanine or tryptophan. D genes are given only for firm matches. Size is omitted from some rows. Given values are once, few, many or a class for expanded clones.

d_call: .
v_call: TRBV19
clone_size: .
j_call: TRBJ2-3
cdr3_nt: TGTGCCAGTAGTACCCGAGGGGGAGATACGCAGTATTTT
cdr3_aa: CASSTRGGDTQYF

d_call: TRBD2
v_call: TRBV15
clone_size: .
j_call: TRBJ2-3
cdr3_nt: TGTGCCACCAGCAGAGTGTTAGCGGGGTTGGGTACGCAGTATTTT
cdr3_aa: CATSRVLAGLGTQYF

d_call: .
v_call: TRBV3-1/TRBV3-2
clone_size: .
j_call: TRBJ1-1
cdr3_nt: TGTGCCAGCAGACCGACGGGGGGGACTGAAGCTTTCTTT
cdr3_aa: CASRPTGGTEAFF

d_call: .
v_call: TRBV2
clone_size: few
j_call: TRBJ1-5
cdr3_nt: TGTGCCAGCAGCGTTGGACACCCGAGCAATCAGCCCCAGCATTTT
cdr3_aa: CASSVGHPSNQPQHF

d_call: .
v_call: TRBV5-1
clone_size: .
j_call: TRBJ1-1
cdr3_nt: TGCGCCACCAGTCGGGGGGGAGAGGGCACTGAAGCTTTCTTT
cdr3_aa: CATSRGGEGTEAFF

d_call: TRBD2
v_call: TRBV11-3
clone_size: .
j_call: TRBJ2-1
cdr3_nt: TGTGCCAGCAGCCCGACTAGCGAGAAGAACAATGAGCAGTTCTTC
cdr3_aa: CASSPTSEKNNEQFF

d_call: .
v_call: TRBV5-1
clone_size: .
j_call: TRBJ2-7
cdr3_nt: TGCGCCAGCAGCCGTGGCGGCAGCGGGCCCTACGAGCAGTACTTC
cdr3_aa: CASSRGGSGPYEQYF

d_call: .
v_call: TRBV4-1
clone_size: once
j_call: TRBJ1-5
cdr3_nt: TGCGCCAGCAGCGACCTCACCACTGACAGGAAAAATCAGCCCCAGCATTTT
cdr3_aa: CASSDLTTDRKNQPQHF

d_call: .
v_call: TRBV12-3/TRBV12-4
clone_size: .
j_call: TRBJ1-1
cdr3_nt: TGTGCCTGTCGTTGGGGGGTTGAAGCTTTCTTT
cdr3_aa: CACRWGVEAFF

d_call: .
v_call: TRBV4-3
clone_size: .
j_call: TRBJ1-3
cdr3_nt: TGCGCCAGCAGCCAGACAGGAGTAAACACCATATATTTT
cdr3_aa: CASSQTGVNTIYF

d_call: .
v_call: TRBV12-3/TRBV12-4
clone_size: few
j_call: TRBJ1-5
cdr3_nt: TGTGCCAGCAGTTCCACAGGGTCTCAGCCCCAGCATTTT
cdr3_aa: CASSSTGSQPQHF

d_call: .
v_call: TRBV6-5
clone_size: once
j_call: TRBJ1-1
cdr3_nt: TGTGCCAGCAGGCGCTTTACCGCGGACACTGAAGCTTTCTTT
cdr3_aa: CASRRFTADTEAFF

d_call: .
v_call: TRBV28
clone_size: .
j_call: TRBJ2-5
cdr3_nt: TGTGCCAGCAGTTTATATCGAGAGACCCAGTACTTC
cdr3_aa: CASSLYRETQYF